This is a list of T cell receptor beta chains from one sample in a study of blood T cell dynamics during melanoma immunotherapy. TCRdb's copy holds only in-frame clones and misses some; the assay was immunoSEQ multiplex PCR. The data contain approximately 6,900 clones, about 78% of them singletons. The sequencing here drew on blood, taken from a patient treated with checkpoint blockade. The receptors here all came from a human donor with melanoma. The CDR3 runs from the conserved cysteine through the conserved F or W. The D gene is left open where the match is weak. Only part of the rows carry a size: once, few, many, or a class if the clone is expanded.

j_call clone_size d_call v_call cdr3_nt cdr3_aa
TRBJ2-2 NA NA TRBV18 TGTGCCAGCTCACCTATACAGGGTCAGCCAACCGGGGAGCTGTTTTTT CASSPIQGQPTGELFF
TRBJ1-3 NA NA TRBV4-3 TGCGCCAGCAGCCAAGATGGGACCTATGGAAACACCATATATTTT CASSQDGTYGNTIYF
TRBJ2-5 once NA TRBV18 TGTGCCAGCTCACAAATGGGGGAGACCCAGTACTTC CASSQMGETQYF
TRBJ2-7 few TRBD1 TRBV4-1 TGCGCCAGCAGCCAAACCGGGACAGGGGTCTACGAGCAGTACTTC CASSQTGTGVYEQYF
TRBJ1-3 NA TRBD1 TRBV11-2 TGTGCCAGCAGCGGGACAGGGTTAGGAAACACCATATATTTT CASSGTGLGNTIYF
TRBJ1-1 NA NA TRBV6-5 TGTGCCAGCAGTTACTCGAACGGTAGAAGGAACACTGAAGCTTTCTTT CASSYSNGRRNTEAFF
TRBJ2-7 NA NA TRBV6-5 TGTGCCAGCAGTTACGGCCAGGGTACCTACGAGCAGTACTTC CASSYGQGTYEQYF
TRBJ2-5 NA NA TRBV9 TGTGCCAGCAGCGTAATCCCGACAGCGGAGACCCAGTACTTC CASSVIPTAETQYF
TRBJ2-7 NA TRBD1 TRBV7-9 TGTGCCAGCAGCTCCACGCGGACAGGGGGCATCGAGCAGTACTTC CASSSTRTGGIEQYF
TRBJ1-2 few NA TRBV6-4 TGTGCCAGCAGTGGCCCAGGGCAGCGAGGCTACACCTTC CASSGPGQRGYTF
TRBJ1-1 once NA TRBV11-2 TGTGCCAGCAGCCGGACTCGAGGCACTGAAGCTTTCTTT CASSRTRGTEAFF
TRBJ2-5 NA NA TRBV11-2 TGTGCCAGCAGGGATAGCGTGACCCAGTACTTC CASRDSVTQYF
TRBJ1-1 NA NA TRBV28 TGTGCCAGCAGTTTAACGGGGCCAGGCTTCCCTTTCTTT CASSLTGPGFPFF
TRBJ2-7 NA TRBD2 TRBV28 TGTGCCAGCAGTTTAGGGACTAGCGGGAGTTACGAGCAGTACTTC CASSLGTSGSYEQYF
TRBJ2-3 NA TRBD2 TRBV7-9 TGTGCCAGCAGCTCCGGGACTAGCGGGAGGACAGATACGCAGTATTTT CASSSGTSGRTDTQYF
TRBJ2-7 NA NA TRBV5-5 TGTGCCAGCAGCGTTGACAGTTACGAGCAGTACTTC CASSVDSYEQYF
TRBJ2-6 NA TRBD1 TRBV6-6 TGTGCCAGCAGACTCGACAGGGCTGGGGCCAACGTCCTGACTTTC CASRLDRAGANVLTF
TRBJ2-7 NA TRBD1 TRBV19 TGTGCCAGTTCCAAGTCCGGGACAGGGAGCTACGAGCAGTACTTC CASSKSGTGSYEQYF
TRBJ1-1 NA NA TRBV6-6 TGTGCCAGCAGTGTCACAGGTAACACTGAAGCTTTCTTT CASSVTGNTEAFF
TRBJ1-2 hyperexpanded NA TRBV11-2 TGTGCCAGCAGCTCCCTTTGGGGCTACACCTTC CASSSLWGYTF
TRBJ2-7 NA TRBD1 TRBV6-1 TGTGCCAGCAGTGGGACAGGGGGAGCCTACGAGCAGTACTTC CASSGTGGAYEQYF
TRBJ1-1 once NA TRBV2 TGTGCCAGCAGGAGTCGGGGCACTGAAGCTTTCTTT CASRSRGTEAFF
TRBJ2-7 NA NA TRBV5-4 TGTGCCAGCAGCGCCGGGACGGCGAGCTCCTACGAGCAGTACTTC CASSAGTASSYEQYF
TRBJ2-1 NA NA TRBV4-1 TGCGCCAGCAGCCAAGATACTAGCCGGGGCTACAATGAGCAGTTCTTC CASSQDTSRGYNEQFF
TRBJ2-1 NA TRBD1 TRBV5-1 TGCGCCAGCAGCCCGGGACAGGGGTCCTACAATGAGCAGTTCTTC CASSPGQGSYNEQFF
TRBJ2-3 once NA TRBV9 TGTGCCAGCAGCGTAGTGGAGGGAGTGACAGATACGCAGTATTTT CASSVVEGVTDTQYF
TRBJ2-3 NA NA TRBV6-5 TGTGCCAGCAGCCCGACTAGGTCGTATACGCAGTATTTT CASSPTRSYTQYF
TRBJ2-7 NA NA TRBV5-1 TGCGCCAGCAGCTTACACAGCAACCTGACCTACGAGCAGTACTTC CASSLHSNLTYEQYF
TRBJ2-5 NA NA TRBV10-1 TGCGCCAGCAGTGAAGGAATAGTCGGGACAAGGTACTTC CASSEGIVGTRYF
TRBJ2-2 NA TRBD2 TRBV7-3 TGTGCCAGCAGCCTAGCGGGAGGGACCGGGGAGCTGTTTTTT CASSLAGGTGELFF
TRBJ2-6 NA NA TRBV30 TGTGCCTGGAGTGTACTGAGGGATAACTCTGGGGCCAACGTCCTGACTTTC CAWSVLRDNSGANVLTF
TRBJ1-1 few NA TRBV30 TGTGCCTGGAGTGTAGGGGGGGTGCAGGAAGCTTTCTTT CAWSVGGVQEAFF
TRBJ1-2 once TRBD1 TRBV6-5 TGTGCCAGCAGAGCCGGGACAGACTATGGCTACACCTTC CASRAGTDYGYTF
TRBJ2-6 NA NA TRBV6-6 TGTGCCAGCAGCCCTTACTCTGGGGCCAACGTCCTGACTTTC CASSPYSGANVLTF
TRBJ2-3 NA TRBD2 TRBV2 TGTGCCAGCAGAATATTAGCGGGAGGCACAGATACGCAGTATTTT CASRILAGGTDTQYF
TRBJ2-2 once NA TRBV10-1 TGCGCCAGCAGTGATATCGGGAGGCGCAGGGGGTCGAACACCGGGGAGCTGTTTTTT CASSDIGRRRGSNTGELFF
TRBJ1-5 NA TRBD1 TRBV5-6 TGTGCCAGCAGCAAGACAGGGGGCCTGAGAGTAAGCAATCAGCCCCAGCATTTT CASSKTGGLRVSNQPQHF
TRBJ2-2 NA NA TRBV9 TGTGCCAGCAGCGTTCGAGGGACGGCCGGGGAGCTGTTTTTT CASSVRGTAGELFF
TRBJ2-7 NA TRBD2 TRBV2 TGTGCCAGCAGTCGCAAGAGTAGCGGGTACTCCTACGAGCAGTACTTC CASSRKSSGYSYEQYF
TRBJ1-6 NA NA TRBV2 TGTGCCAGCAGAGCCCGGGATACCTATAATTCACCCCTCCACTTT CASRARDTYNSPLHF
TRBJ1-5 NA NA TRBV7-9 TGTGCCAGCAGCTTGTTTTCGGATCAGCCCCAGCATTTT CASSLFSDQPQHF
TRBJ2-5 NA TRBD2 TRBV18 TGTGCCAGCTCACCAGGGACTAGCGGGAGGGCCGAGGAGACCCAGTACTTC CASSPGTSGRAEETQYF
TRBJ1-6 NA NA TRBV6-5 TGTGCCAGCAGTTACTCGGGGGGGAGAAATAATTCACCCCTCCACTTT CASSYSGGRNNSPLHF
TRBJ1-2 NA TRBD1 TRBV28 TGTGCCAGCAGCCATGGACAGGGTCCCTATGGCTACACCTTC CASSHGQGPYGYTF
TRBJ2-7 few NA TRBV7-6 TGTGCCAGCAGCCCAGAGGTTCCGTCCTACGAGCAGTACTTC CASSPEVPSYEQYF
TRBJ2-7 NA NA TRBV13 TGTGCTAGCAGCTTAGGGTCGAGTGGGTTTCGGGAGCAGTACTTC CASSLGSSGFREQYF
TRBJ1-6 NA TRBD1 TRBV2 TGTGCCAGCAGTTTAGGGGGCAGGCATTCACCCCTCCACTTT CASSLGGRHSPLHF
TRBJ2-1 NA TRBD1 TRBV6-1 TGTGCCAGCAGTGAAGTTGGGACAGGAATAATGTACGAGCAGTTCTTC CASSEVGTGIMYEQFF
TRBJ1-3 few NA TRBV5-5 TGTGCCAGCAGCTTGGACATCTATGGAAACACCATATATTTT CASSLDIYGNTIYF
TRBJ2-7 NA TRBD1 TRBV6-5 TGTGCCAGCAGTTACCGGGACAGGGGGCATCGGGAGCAGTACTTC CASSYRDRGHREQYF
TRBJ2-1 NA TRBD1 TRBV7-2 TGTGCCAGCAGCCAACCCGACAGGGTTGAGCAGTTCTTC CASSQPDRVEQFF
TRBJ2-3 few TRBD2 TRBV29-1 TGCAGCACTAGCGGGGGCAACACAGATACGCAGTATTTT CSTSGGNTDTQYF
TRBJ1-2 NA NA TRBV12-5 TGTGCTAGTGGTTTCCGAGGATCGAACTATGGCTACACCTTC CASGFRGSNYGYTF
TRBJ2-3 NA TRBD2 TRBV29-1 TGCAGCGCCCTAGCGGGAGGTACAGATACGCAGTATTTT CSALAGGTDTQYF
TRBJ1-5 NA NA TRBV6-6 TGTGCCAGCAACGACCGGGCGGGCAATCAGCCCCAGCATTTT CASNDRAGNQPQHF
TRBJ2-6 once TRBD1 TRBV5-1 TGCGCCAGCAGCCCGGGACAGATTCTCTCTGGGGCCAACGTCCTGACTTTC CASSPGQILSGANVLTF
TRBJ1-2 NA NA TRBV5-1 TGCGCCAGCAGCCGGGGCGGGCAGTCTTATTCGGCTGGCTACACCTTC CASSRGGQSYSAGYTF
TRBJ2-7 NA NA TRBV6-5 TGTGCCAGCAGTTATACGTCTAGTGAGAGTGGGGAGCAGTACTTC CASSYTSSESGEQYF
TRBJ1-1 NA NA TRBV4-1 TGCGCCAGCAGCACCCGGACAGAGAACACTGAAGCTTTCTTT CASSTRTENTEAFF